The next 27 T cell receptor beta chains were all read from a single sample in a study of shared clonotypes between healthy human individuals. Profiling relied on immunoSEQ multiplex PCR, and the TCRdb table lists in-frame clones only, not all of them. In the table there are 800,000 or so clones, about 96% of which are singletons. Cells designated naive CD8 were CD45RO-negative and were positively selected for CCR7, with terminally differentiated effector memory CD45RA+ cells excluded. Sequencing was performed on naive CD8+ T cells sorted from blood. Source of these receptors: a man younger than 40 in good health.

The chain is built from TRBV15 and TRBJ2-7; no clear D. The V end lost 5 bases, the J end lost 7 bases, and 18 bases lay between the germline ends. CDR3 length equals 14 residues. Per germline, CDR1 LNHNV and CDR2 YYDKDF (reference sequence). The CDR3 here is CATSPGRTLLEQYF. The CDR3 DNA sequence: TGTGCCACCAGCCCCGGGCGTACCCTCCTTGAGCAGTACTTC.

The chain recombines TRBV15 with TRBJ2-3; 14 bases align to TRBD2. CDR1 is LNHNV and CDR2 is YYDKDF in the germline V gene (reference sequence). With V trimmed by 0 bases and J by 6 bases, 11 bases remained unmatched. This CDR3 comprises 19 residues. This CDR3 reads CATSRDPPGLAGGEDTQYF. For the CDR3, the DNA is TGTGCCACCAGCAGAGACCCCCCCGGACTAGCGGGAGGTGAGGATACGCAGTATTTT.

V is TRBV2 and J is TRBJ2-2; D may be TRBD1 or TRBD2 (5 bases each). Trimming pared 1 base from V and 11 bases from J, leaving 5 bases between. Germline V gene data show CDR1 as SNHLY and CDR2 as FYNNEI. This CDR3 spans 11 amino acids. CDR3 nucleotides: TGTGCCAGCAGTGAAGGGGACGAGCTGTTTTTT. Translated: CASSEGDELFF.

J is TRBJ2-1 and V is TRBV13; 10 bases fit TRBD2. CDR1 is PRHDT and CDR2 is FYEKMQ in the germline V gene (reference sequence). The CDR3 spans 15 residues. V gave up 3 bases and J gave up 5 bases; unmatched junction bases: 4. In DNA, the CDR3 is TGTGCCAGCAGCTTCCCTGGACTAGCGGACAATGAGCAGTTCTTC. It codes for CASSFPGLADNEQFF.

The sample holds one count of this clone. The chain is built from TRBV28 and TRBJ2-3, with 9 bases that match TRBD2. The CDR3 is made up of 15 amino acids. V shed 6 bases and J 0 bases; nucleotides not matched to a gene: 4. Germline values: CDR1 MDHEN, CDR2 SYDVKM. The CDR3 reads CASSPTSGSTDTQYF. For the CDR3, the DNA is TGTGCCAGCAGCCCCACTAGCGGGAGCACAGATACGCAGTATTTT.

This clone was detected once. The chain carries TRBV15 and TRBJ2-1; no reliable D call. This CDR3 spans 12 amino acids. The V gene lost 4 bases and the J gene lost 5 bases, with 6 bases spanning the gap. Germline V lookup: CDR1 LNHNV, CDR2 YYDKDF (reference sequence). CDR3 coding DNA: TGTGCCACCAGCATTCTGAACAATGAGCAGTTCTTC. It encodes CATSILNNEQFF.

CDR3 loop: CASSTAGTAINEQFF. The CDR3 nucleotides read TGTGCCAGCAGCACAGCCGGGACGGCCATAAATGAGCAGTTCTTC. This chain connects TRBV7-9 to TRBJ2-1; D possibly matches TRBD1 or TRBD2 (5 bases each). This CDR3 is built from 15 residues. V was pared by 5 bases and J by 7 bases, with 18 bases between. Looked up from germline, CDR1 is SEHNR and CDR2 is FQNEAQ (reference sequence).

The chain is built from TRBV9 and TRBJ2-7; 7 bases line up with TRBD1. This CDR3 is 14 amino acids long. The V and J ends lost 3 bases and 2 bases, in that order; junction bases with no gene match: 5. CDR1 is SGDLS, CDR2 YYNGEE, per germline. CDR3 residues: CASSGRQGPYEQYF. CDR3 nucleotides: TGTGCCAGCAGCGGAAGACAGGGACCCTACGAGCAGTACTTC.

This clone has just one count. The chain uses TRBV7-9 and TRBJ2-7, with TRBD1 matching 9 bases. The CDR3 has 15 amino acids. CDR1 SEHNR and CDR2 FQNEAQ come from the germline V gene (reference sequence). V dropped 5 bases and J dropped 1; count of bases not matched to a gene: 6. The chain's CDR3 is CASSPGQGASYEQYF. The CDR3 coding sequence is TGTGCCAGCAGCCCGGGACAGGGCGCGTCCTACGAGCAGTACTTC.

The chain is built from TRBV4-3 and TRBJ2-5; perhaps TRBD1 as D (6 bases). There are 18 residues in the CDR3. Germline V CDR1 and CDR2: LGHNA, YSLEER. Trimming removed 0 bases from V and 1 base from J, with 18 bases in between. CDR3 in amino acids: CASSQDFVGTNLQETQYF. DNA of the CDR3: TGCGCCAGCAGCCAAGATTTTGTCGGGACAAACCTCCAAGAGACCCAGTACTTC.

Concerning this clone itself: Other DNA sequences in the same sample also yield this CDR3. V gene TRBV7-9 combines with J gene TRBJ2-7; D gene ambiguous. CDR1 and CDR2 (germline): SEHNR, FQNEAQ (reference sequence). Trimming pared 5 bases from V and 4 bases from J, leaving 9 bases between. The CDR3 is made up of 12 amino acids. The CDR3 DNA sequence: TGTGCCAGCAGCACCCTGAATTACGAGCAGTACTTC. Translation gives CASSTLNYEQYF.

The V and J genes are TRBV29-1 and TRBJ2-5; D could derive from TRBD1 or TRBD2 (6 bases each). Germline CDR1 reads SQVTM; CDR2 reads ANQGSEA. Trimming removed 5 bases from V and 6 bases from J, with 16 bases in between. The length of the CDR3 is 13 residues. CDR3 loop: CSVHSGAGKTQYF. In nucleotides, the CDR3 is TGCAGCGTTCACTCAGGGGCGGGGAAGACCCAGTACTTC. Full variable domain (rest looked up from reference TRBV29-1 and TRBJ2-5): SAVISQKPSRDICQRGTSLTIQCQVDSQVTMMFWYRQQPGQSLTLIATANQGSEATYESGFVIDKFPISRPNLTFSTLTVSNMSPEDSSIYLCSVHSGAGKTQYFGPGTRLLVL.

The count of this clone is one. V is TRBV9 and J is TRBJ2-7; D is uncertain. Germline CDR1 reads SGDLS; CDR2 reads YYNGEE. The CDR3 sequence is 16 residues long. V shed 2 bases and J shed 5 bases, with 20 bases lying between them. The CDR3 DNA reads as TGTGCCAGCAGCGTTCAATCGTCGGTAGGACGAGACGAGCAGTACTTC. This encodes CASSVQSSVGRDEQYF.

The chain employs TRBV5-4 and TRBJ2-7, with 9 bases aligning to TRBD2. Losses at the gene ends were 2 bases for V and 2 bases for J; bases not matched to a gene: 8. The CDR3 is 16 residues long. Germline lookup yields CDR1 SGHNT and CDR2 YYREEE (reference sequence). CDR3 protein: CASSFPEGLAPYEQYF. CDR3 DNA: TGTGCCAGCAGCTTTCCCGAAGGACTAGCGCCCTACGAGCAGTACTTC.

V usage is TRBV7-8 and J usage is TRBJ2-3, with D tentatively TRBD2 (5 bases). Trimming stripped 5 bases from V and 11 bases from J, with 14 bases between. Germline CDR1 reads SGHVS; CDR2 reads FQNEAQ. The CDR3 extends over 12 amino acids. The CDR3 sequence: CASSPNSGLQYF. In nucleotides, the CDR3 is TGTGCCAGCAGCCCCAACTCGGGATTGCAGTATTTT.

This chain uses TRBV7-9 with TRBJ1-1, with TRBD1 matching 8 bases. Germline V lookup: CDR1 SEHNR, CDR2 FQNEAQ (reference sequence). The length of the CDR3 is 13 residues. Losses at the gene ends were 5 bases for V and 5 bases for J; bases not matched to a gene: 4. The CDR3 reads CASSGQGETEAFF. The CDR3 DNA reads as TGTGCCAGCAGCGGACAGGGAGAGACTGAAGCTTTCTTT.

A remark on this clone: The same CDR3 arises from other DNA sequences in this sample as well. The chain carries TRBV9 and TRBJ2-7; 8 bases fit TRBD1. Germline CDR1 and CDR2: SGDLS and YYNGEE. V lost 2 bases to trimming and J lost 2 bases; unmatched junction nucleotides: 3. The CDR3 loop spans 14 amino acids. For the CDR3, the DNA is TGTGCCAGCAGCGTCGGGACAGGTCCCTACGAGCAGTACTTC. This gives the protein CASSVGTGPYEQYF.

This chain connects TRBV7-9 to TRBJ2-7; D might be TRBD1 or TRBD2, each matching 5 bases. Germline V gives CDR1 SEHNR, CDR2 FQNEAQ (reference sequence). This CDR3 has 15 amino acids. V lost 5 bases to trimming and J lost 7 bases, with 21 bases between them. CDR3: CASSPSGVVKGEQYF. For the CDR3, the DNA is TGTGCCAGCAGCCCAAGCGGTGTAGTTAAGGGGGAGCAGTACTTC.

The genes are TRBV5-8 and TRBJ1-1; 8 bases fit TRBD1. Germline V gene sequence: CDR1 SGHTS, CDR2 YDEGEE. V lost 4 bases and J lost 3; bases outside the gene matches: 17. The CDR3 runs 18 residues. CDR3 sequence (DNA): TGTGCCAGCAGCCCCAGGCACGGGCAGGGGGCGTTAGACACTGAAGCTTTCTTT. Its translation is CASSPRHGQGALDTEAFF. Using reference TRBV5-8 and TRBJ1-1 for the parts outside the CDR3, the full variable domain is EAGVTQSPTHLIKTRGQQATLRCSPISGHTSVYWYQQALGLGLQFLLWYDEGEERNRGNFPPRFSGRQFPNYSSELNVNALELEDSALYLCASSPRHGQGALDTEAFFGQGTRLTVV.

The rearrangement links TRBV7-9 to TRBJ1-1, with no clear D. Germline CDR1 SEHNR, CDR2 FQNEAQ (reference sequence). This CDR3 region has 13 residues. Trimming shortened V by 4 bases and J by 2 bases, and 8 bases separated the two germline ends. The CDR3 nucleotides read TGTGCCAGCAGCTCCGTAGTAAACACTGAAGCTTTCTTT. Residues: CASSSVVNTEAFF.

The CDR3 nucleotides read TGTGCCAGCAGTTTAATAACCCTAGCGGTTAAAGGCCAAGAGACCCAGTACTTC. Amino acid sequence: CASSLITLAVKGQETQYF. The chain recombines TRBV28 with TRBJ2-5, with 7 bases identical to TRBD2. CDR1 is MDHEN, CDR2 SYDVKM, per germline. CDR3 length equals 18 residues. J lost 1 base, V lost 2 bases, and 13 bases had no gene match.

The chain joins TRBV7-6 to TRBJ2-1, with 11 bases identical to TRBD2. Trimming cost V 4 bases and J 7 bases; bases outside gene matches: 9. Germline CDR1 SGHVS, CDR2 FNYEAQ. This CDR3 is 16 amino acids long. The CDR3 DNA is TGTGCCAGCAGCTCCCTTTCCGCTAGCGGGAGGAATGAGCAGTTCTTC. Protein product: CASSSLSASGRNEQFF.

The rearrangement joins TRBV27 to TRBJ2-1; 8 bases are shared with TRBD2. In germline, CDR1 is MNHEY, CDR2 SMNVEV (reference sequence). This CDR3 has 14 amino acids. Unmatched junction bases numbered 11, after V lost 6 bases and J lost 10 bases. CDR3 region: CASSWTSPGSEQFF. CDR3 sequence (DNA): TGTGCCAGCAGCTGGACTAGCCCAGGCAGCGAGCAGTTCTTC.

The chain links TRBV2 to TRBJ2-7; 11 positions agree with TRBD2. V shed 2 bases and J 4 bases; nucleotides not matched to a gene: 16. CDR3 length: 19 amino acids. Per the germline V gene, CDR1 is SNHLY and CDR2 is FYNNEI. The CDR3 sequence is CASSEHLAGGIPVGYEQYF. The CDR3 region has the DNA TGTGCCAGCAGTGAACATCTAGCGGGAGGAATACCGGTCGGTTACGAGCAGTACTTC.

The rearrangement links TRBV28 to TRBJ1-2, with a possible D match to TRBD1 (6 bases). Germline-derived CDR1 and CDR2 are MDHEN and SYDVKM. The CDR3 sequence is 14 residues long. Deletions cut 5 bases from V and 4 bases from J, with 14 bases between. The CDR3 nucleotides read TGTGCCAGCAGTAATCAGGGGCACCTCTATGGCTACACCTTC. It specifies CASSNQGHLYGYTF.

As regards this clone: Other nucleotide sequences in the sample specify the same CDR3. The rearrangement joins TRBV7-9 to TRBJ2-5; 9 bases agree with TRBD1. From germline, CDR1 is SEHNR and CDR2 FQNEAQ (reference sequence). The V segment lost 0 bases and the J segment 2 bases; nucleotides outside the gene matches: 1. The CDR3 totals 15 residues. The CDR3 loop is CASSLADRGQETQYF. The DNA for the CDR3 is TGTGCCAGCAGCTTAGCGGACAGGGGTCAAGAGACCCAGTACTTC.

The V gene is TRBV4-1, the J gene TRBJ1-2; TRBD1 matches at 7 bases. The CDR3 is 16 amino acids. Looked up from germline, CDR1 is MGHRA and CDR2 is YSYEKL. J gave up 7 bases and V 4 bases, and 15 bases lay outside the gene matches. CDR3 protein: CASSPQTDPTGSGYTF. In DNA form, the CDR3 reads TGCGCCAGCAGCCCTCAGACGGACCCGACAGGGAGTGGCTACACCTTC.